The rows below give T cell receptor beta chains drawn from one sample of a study of blood T cell repertoires in COVID-19. Assay used: immunoSEQ multiplex PCR; TCRdb lists only in-frame clones, some missing. Among fewer than 150,000 clones listed, more than 60% were seen once. Sequenced: peripheral blood. The source of these receptors is a man aged 70-80 years with acute or convalescent COVID-19. Each CDR3 is given with its conserved first and last residue.

>TRBJ1-6|TRBV5-1
CASSPGVTNSPLHF
>TRBJ1-5|TRBV3-1/TRBV3-2
CASSRTASNQPQHF
>TRBJ2-1|TRBV5-1
CASSPGLDNEQFF
>TRBJ2-1|TRBV7-2
CASSFPPGSSYNEQFF
>TRBJ1-2|TRBV5-8
CASSLGGGQLYGYTF
>TRBJ1-6|TRBV7-9
CASSRAGMDSPLHF
>TRBJ1-2|TRBV19
CASSRLAGAANYGYTF
>TRBJ2-2|TRBV7-3
CASSSRGTSGAGELFF
>TRBJ2-3|TRBV10-3
CAISDSSGTDTQYF
>TRBJ2-5|TRBV7-2
CASSGQGARETQYF
>TRBJ2-1|TRBV5-1
CASSSGNVYNEQFF
>TRBJ2-1|TRBV7-2
CAGKSGASSYNEQFF
>TRBJ1-1|TRBV12-3/TRBV12-4
CASSLRGYTEAFF
>TRBJ2-3|TRBV7-6
CASSPGLRDTDTQYF
>TRBJ2-7|TRBV6-5
CASSTQAGLAEQYF
>TRBJ2-7|TRBV19
CASSTQGYEQYF
>TRBJ2-1|TRBV5-1
CASSFVFDEQFF
>TRBJ1-6|TRBV7-6
CASSLVTGGYSPLHF
>TRBJ1-5|TRBV3-1/TRBV3-2
CASSPGQINQPQHF
>TRBJ2-3|TRBV27
CASSAYSTDTQYF
>TRBJ1-5|TRBV5-6
CASSLYGGDNQPQHF
>TRBJ1-2|TRBV18
CASSPRNGQGNYGYTF
>TRBJ2-7|TRBV30
CACRQGSSYEQYF
>TRBJ2-7|TRBV18
CASSPSRGQSYEQYF
>TRBJ1-4|TRBV30
CAWCRGTVGNEKLFF
>TRBJ2-3|TRBV19
CASMHLGGTDTQYF
>TRBJ1-1|TRBV30
CAWSVFVNTEAFF
>TRBJ2-1|TRBV7-2
CASSLTPSTRNEQFF
>TRBJ2-5|TRBV6-5
CASSYGGQKETQYF
>TRBJ2-7|TRBV7-3
CASSLGGQAGYEQYF
>TRBJ2-7|TRBV9
CASSVASGRGEQYF
>TRBJ2-1|TRBV10-1
CASSESRSTPTRGPVGGDNEQFF
>TRBJ2-3|TRBV9
CASSVAGGQSSNTDTQYF
>TRBJ1-6|TRBV7-2
CASSLGQGSPLHF
>TRBJ2-3|TRBV7-3
CASSLAGPTDTQYF
>TRBJ1-4|TRBV28
CASSLGGGASNEKLFF
>TRBJ2-7|TRBV23-1
CASRYNRDRGNDEQYF
>TRBJ2-1|TRBV20-1
CSASSGRSYNEQFF
>TRBJ2-3|TRBV3-1/TRBV3-2
CASSQSIGLAGIIDTQYF
>TRBJ2-5|TRBV28
CASSTSSRGTQYF
>TRBJ2-5|TRBV3-1/TRBV3-2
CASSQINDKETQYF
>TRBJ1-6|TRBV4-3
CASSQDRSHRTPLHF
>TRBJ2-1|TRBV6-5
CASSYGLPGYNEQFF
>TRBJ2-5|TRBV2
CVGAYQETQYF
>TRBJ2-7|TRBV6-5
CASSSAPQGYEQYF
>TRBJ2-3|TRBV3-1/TRBV3-2
CASAEATTDTQYF
>TRBJ2-7|TRBV7-2
CASSLVSSGGREQYF
>TRBJ2-5|TRBV7-2
CASSLSKQETQYF
>TRBJ1-2|TRBV4-1
CASSLQGNYGYTF
>TRBJ2-6|TRBV9
CASAGARGANVLTF
>TRBJ2-5|TRBV7-7
CASSARLAGGETQYF
>TRBJ1-6|TRBV10-3
CAISELTGGNSPLHF
>TRBJ2-3|TRBV6-6
CASTVSGRVDTQYF
>TRBJ1-3|TRBV11-3
CASSADSSGNTIYF
>TRBJ1-4|TRBV6-4
CASRGQGRGNEKLFF
>TRBJ2-1|TRBV7-3
CASSLIPSGLSSSYNEQFF
>TRBJ1-2|TRBV28
CASRATGELLRGYTF
>TRBJ1-5|TRBV15
CATSRGPGTSNNQPQHF
>TRBJ1-5|TRBV19
CASSKRQVDGQPQHF
>TRBJ1-1|TRBV19
CASSIDQRGTNTEAFF